These T cell receptor beta chains were read from a single sample in a study of OX40 agonist ivuxolimab in advanced cancers. Measured with immunoSEQ multiplex PCR; TCRdb has only the in-frame clones, and not every one. The data contain fewer than 85,000 clones, 86% of them singletons. This material consisted of CD4+ or CD8+ T cells sorted from blood, taken in a trial of the OX40 agonist ivuxolimab. The source of these receptors is an adult with an advanced solid tumor such as melanoma, head and neck, liver or kidney cancer. Each CDR3 is given with its conserved first and last residue. D genes are given only for firm matches. Expanded clones are given a class, and other clones once, few, many or no size at all.

cdr3_nt cdr3_aa j_call d_call v_call clone_size
TGCGCCAGCAGCTCTCAACCTAGCGGGAGGGCCATAGATACGCAGTATTTT CASSSQPSGRAIDTQYF TRBJ2-3 TRBD2 TRBV4-3 -
TGTGCCAGTAAGGCGGGCGCGGGGGACACTCAGCCCCAGCATTTT CASKAGAGDTQPQHF TRBJ1-5 - TRBV19 once
TGTGCCAGCAGCTTGGTTAGGTCTAGCGGGGCGACAGATACGCAGTATTTT CASSLVRSSGATDTQYF TRBJ2-3 TRBD2 TRBV5-6 -
TGCGCCAGCAGTGAGACTGCAGATACGCAGTATTTT CASSETADTQYF TRBJ2-3 - TRBV10-2 -
TGTGCCAGCAGCTTAGGTAGTGGACCGATCTCTGGGGCCAACGTCCTGACTTTC CASSLGSGPISGANVLTF TRBJ2-6 - TRBV7-9 few
TGTGCCAGCAGCTTAGTAGATTTGGGGCACGAGACCCAGTACTTC CASSLVDLGHETQYF TRBJ2-5 - TRBV11-2 -
TGTGCCAGCAGTGATCTATTATGGGGGGGAAGCTCCTACGAGCAGTACTTC CASSDLLWGGSSYEQYF TRBJ2-7 TRBD2 TRBV2 -
TGTGCCAGCAGCTTAACCCCTACTAGCACAGATACGCAGTATTTT CASSLTPTSTDTQYF TRBJ2-3 - TRBV7-3 -
TGTGCCAGCAGCCCCGGGACAGGGGGCTTCGGCTACACCTTC CASSPGTGGFGYTF TRBJ1-2 TRBD1 TRBV7-2 -
TGTGCCAGCAGTTCACTAGCGGGAGGGCCCTACGAGCAGTACTTC CASSSLAGGPYEQYF TRBJ2-7 TRBD2 TRBV27 -
TGTGCCAGCTCTTCGAGCGGACTAGCAAACCACAATGAGCAGTTCTTC CASSSSGLANHNEQFF TRBJ2-1 TRBD2 TRBV18 -
TGTGCCAGCAGCAAATGGGGGGATACGCAGGTCGGCTACACCTTC CASSKWGDTQVGYTF TRBJ1-2 - TRBV11-2 -
TGTGCTAGTGGTTTCGGGGCCAATCAGCCCCAGCATTTT CASGFGANQPQHF TRBJ1-5 - TRBV12-5 -
TGTGCCAGCAGCCAAGATTCGGGAGTGGGTAATGAAAAACTGTTTTTT CASSQDSGVGNEKLFF TRBJ1-4 - TRBV4-2 -
TGTGCCAGCTCACCACCTGCCAGGGGAGACATTCAGTACTTC CASSPPARGDIQYF TRBJ2-4 - TRBV18 -
TGCGCCAGCAGTAAGGACAGACAAGAGACCCAGTACTTC CASSKDRQETQYF TRBJ2-5 - TRBV10-2 -
TGCGCCAGCAGTCGGTCACAGGGAAACTATGGCTACACCTTC CASSRSQGNYGYTF TRBJ1-2 - TRBV5-1 -
TGTGCCAGCAGCGTCGCCGGGACTAGCGGGAGAGAGACCCAGTACTTC CASSVAGTSGRETQYF TRBJ2-5 TRBD2 TRBV7-3 -
TGTGCCAGCAGACTCATGACGGGGGAGCTGTTTTTT CASRLMTGELFF TRBJ2-2 - TRBV6-5 -
TGTGCCAGTAGTACAGGGAAGAGTCACTATGGCTACACCTTC CASSTGKSHYGYTF TRBJ1-2 - TRBV19 -
TGTGCCATCAGTGATCGCGCGACGATCGATCTTCCTACTAATGAAAAACTGTTTTTT CAISDRATIDLPTNEKLFF TRBJ1-4 - TRBV10-3 -
TGTGCCAGCAGTGAAGAGGAGACAGGGTTACAGCCCCAGCATTTT CASSEEETGLQPQHF TRBJ1-5 TRBD1 TRBV2 few
TGTGCCAGCAGTGAACGATTTGGGGGCTCCTACAATGAGCAGTTCTTC CASSERFGGSYNEQFF TRBJ2-1 - TRBV6-1 -
TGTGCCAGCAGCTTGGACAGGGCCCCCTATGGCTACACCTTC CASSLDRAPYGYTF TRBJ1-2 - TRBV5-4 -